Listed here are 2 T cell receptor beta chains from one sample, sequenced in a study of a mutant IDH1 vaccine in newly diagnosed glioma. Some clones are missing from TCRdb's copy, which holds only in-frame ones; the method was immunoSEQ multiplex PCR. The sample includes tens of thousands of clones, 85% to 90% seen only once; the top ten take about 1.5%. No cognate antigen is known for these TCRs. Noted time point: week 35, safety follow-up. Each vaccine dose was 300 ug of mutant IDH1 20-mer peptide, with topical imiquimod. The specimen was PBMCs, collected from a glioma patient whose treatment included an IDH1 peptide vaccine. Receptor source: a middle-aged man with glioma.

The chain joins TRBV4-1 to TRBJ1-6, with TRBD1 identical over 7 bases. The trim removed 4 bases at V and 9 bases at J, leaving 15 bases unmatched. Germline V gene lookup returns CDR1 MGHRA and CDR2 YSYEKL. The CDR3 is 17 amino acids. The DNA for the CDR3 is TGCGCCAGCAGCCTCACTGCGACAGGGAGTGAGAGTTCACCCCTCCACTTT. Amino acid sequence: CASSLTATGSESSPLHF.

The chain combines TRBV7-3 with TRBJ2-2, with 8 bases identical to TRBD2. This CDR3 has 17 residues. J gave up 4 bases and V 5 bases, and 12 bases lay outside the gene matches. Germline CDR1 and CDR2: SGHTA and FQGTGA. CDR3 amino acids: CASSLLPGGGTTGELFF. CDR3 DNA: TGTGCCAGCAGCCTCCTCCCCGGGGGGGGGACCACCGGGGAGCTGTTTTTT.